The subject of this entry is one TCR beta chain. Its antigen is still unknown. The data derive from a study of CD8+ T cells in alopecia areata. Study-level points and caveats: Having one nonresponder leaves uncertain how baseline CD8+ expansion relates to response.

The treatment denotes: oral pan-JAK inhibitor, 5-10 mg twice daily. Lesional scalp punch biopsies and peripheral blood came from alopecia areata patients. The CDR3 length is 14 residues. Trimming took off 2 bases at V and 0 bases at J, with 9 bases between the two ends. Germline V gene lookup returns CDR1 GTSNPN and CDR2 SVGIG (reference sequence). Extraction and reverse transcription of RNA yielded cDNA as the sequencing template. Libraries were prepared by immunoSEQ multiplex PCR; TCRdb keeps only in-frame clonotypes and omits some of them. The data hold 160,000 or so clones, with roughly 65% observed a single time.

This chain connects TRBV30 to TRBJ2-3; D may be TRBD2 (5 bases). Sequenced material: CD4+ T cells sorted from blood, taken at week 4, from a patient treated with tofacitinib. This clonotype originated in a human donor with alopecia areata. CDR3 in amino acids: CAWSLRTSTDTQYF. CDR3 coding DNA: TGTGCCTGGAGTCTAAGGACTAGCACAGATACGCAGTATTTT.